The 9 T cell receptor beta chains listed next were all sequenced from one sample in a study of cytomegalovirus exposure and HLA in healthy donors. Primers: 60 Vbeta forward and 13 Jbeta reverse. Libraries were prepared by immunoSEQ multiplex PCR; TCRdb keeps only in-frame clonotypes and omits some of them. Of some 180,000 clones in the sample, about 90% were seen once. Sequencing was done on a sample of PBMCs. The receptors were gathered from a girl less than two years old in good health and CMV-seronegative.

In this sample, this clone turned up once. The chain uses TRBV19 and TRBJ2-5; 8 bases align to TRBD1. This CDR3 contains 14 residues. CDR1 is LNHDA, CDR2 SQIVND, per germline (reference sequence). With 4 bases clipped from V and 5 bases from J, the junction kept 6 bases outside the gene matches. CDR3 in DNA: TGTGCCAGTAGTAAAGACAGGGGACGGGAGACCCAGTACTTC. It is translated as CASSKDRGRETQYF.

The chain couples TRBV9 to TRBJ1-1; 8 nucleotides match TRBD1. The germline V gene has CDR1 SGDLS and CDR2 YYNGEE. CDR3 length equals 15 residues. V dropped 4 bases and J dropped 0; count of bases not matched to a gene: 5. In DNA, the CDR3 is TGTGCCAGCAGCAAATCGGGACAGGTGAACACTGAAGCTTTCTTT. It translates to CASSKSGQVNTEAFF.

The CDR3 here is CASIPGQGGGYTF. The CDR3 nucleotides read TGTGCCAGCATCCCGGGACAGGGAGGTGGCTACACCTTC. V gene TRBV28 combines with J gene TRBJ1-2, with 9 nucleotides matching TRBD1. Germline loops: CDR1 MDHEN, CDR2 SYDVKM. V shed 7 bases, J shed 7 bases, and the junction held 7 bases outside the gene matches. This CDR3 has 13 residues.

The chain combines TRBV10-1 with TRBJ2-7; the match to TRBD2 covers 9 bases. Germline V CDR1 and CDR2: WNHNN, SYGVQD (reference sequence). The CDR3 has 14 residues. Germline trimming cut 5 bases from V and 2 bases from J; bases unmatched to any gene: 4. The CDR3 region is CASSPSGATYEQYF. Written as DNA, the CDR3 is TGCGCCAGCAGTCCTAGCGGGGCCACCTACGAGCAGTACTTC.

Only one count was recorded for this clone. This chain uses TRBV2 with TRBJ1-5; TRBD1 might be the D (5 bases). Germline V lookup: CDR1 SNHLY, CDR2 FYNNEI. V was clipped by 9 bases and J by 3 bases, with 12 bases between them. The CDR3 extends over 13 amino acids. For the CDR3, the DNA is TGTGCCAGTATGGGACTTCCCAATCAGCCCCAGCATTTT. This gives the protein CASMGLPNQPQHF.

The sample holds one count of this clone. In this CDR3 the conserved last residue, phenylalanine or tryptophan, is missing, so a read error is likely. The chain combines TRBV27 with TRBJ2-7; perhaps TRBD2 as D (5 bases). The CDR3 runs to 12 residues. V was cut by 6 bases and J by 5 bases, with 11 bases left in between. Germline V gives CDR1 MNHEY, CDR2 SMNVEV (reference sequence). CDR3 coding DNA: TGTGCCAGCAGCACCCTAGCTGACGAGCAGTACCTC. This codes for CASSTLADEQYL.

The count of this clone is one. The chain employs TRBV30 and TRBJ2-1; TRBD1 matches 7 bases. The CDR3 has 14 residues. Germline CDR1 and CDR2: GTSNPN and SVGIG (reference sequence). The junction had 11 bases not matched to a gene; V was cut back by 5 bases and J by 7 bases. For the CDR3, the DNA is TGTGCCTGGGAGGGAAGGGGGCGGCGGAATGAGCAGTTCTTC. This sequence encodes CAWEGRGRRNEQFF. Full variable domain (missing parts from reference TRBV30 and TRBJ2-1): SQTIHQWPATLVQPVGSPLSLECTVEGTSNPNLYWYRQAAGRGLQLLFYSVGIGQISSEVPQNLSASRPQDRQFILSSKKLLLSDSGFYLCAWEGRGRRNEQFFGPGTRLTVL.

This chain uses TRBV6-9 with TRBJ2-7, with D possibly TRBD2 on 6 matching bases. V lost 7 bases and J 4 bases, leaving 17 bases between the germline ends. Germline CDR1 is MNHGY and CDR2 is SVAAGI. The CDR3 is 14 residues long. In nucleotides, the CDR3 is TGTGCCAGCATGGGCGGGAACCCTTCGTACGAGCAGTACTTC. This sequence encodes CASMGGNPSYEQYF.

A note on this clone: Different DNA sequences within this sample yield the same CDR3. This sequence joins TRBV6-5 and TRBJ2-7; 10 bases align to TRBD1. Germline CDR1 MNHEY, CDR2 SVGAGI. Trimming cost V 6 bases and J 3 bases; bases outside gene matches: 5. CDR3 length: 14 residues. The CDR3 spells CASSPGQGSYEQYF. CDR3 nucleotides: TGTGCCAGCAGCCCGGGACAGGGGAGCTACGAGCAGTACTTC.